Below are 32 T cell receptor beta chains sequenced from a single sample in a study of vaccination effects on CD4 cells after COVID-19. Their specific antigens are unknown. After expansion with viral peptide pools in the ViraFEST assay, antigen-specific CD4+ T cells were sequenced. The authors isolated CD4+ T cells after approximately 9 days of culture. The cohort was immunized with two doses of either the BNT162b2 or mRNA-1273 vaccine. Generated by immunoSEQ multiplex PCR, the TCRdb table keeps only in-frame clones and is missing some. The sample shows about 50,000 clones, about 76% of them seen only once. Sequencing used CD4+ T cells from PBMCs cultured with HCoV-OC43 spike peptides, obtained after COVID-19 vaccination. Documented subset: HCoV-OC43 spike overlapping peptide pool stimulation. The receptors originated from a human donor who received a COVID-19 vaccine.

This clone appeared once. The rearrangement joins TRBV6-4 to TRBJ2-3, with 14 bases fitting TRBD2. CDR3 length equals 15 residues. CDR1 and CDR2 (germline): MRHNA, SNTAGT. V lost 4 bases and J lost 4; bases outside the gene matches: 1. The CDR3 spells CASSVTSGGADTQYF. Here the CDR3 DNA reads TGTGCCAGCAGTGTGACTAGCGGGGGGGCAGATACGCAGTATTTT.

J is TRBJ1-3 and V is TRBV5-4; tentative D call: TRBD1 (6 bases). Germline loops: CDR1 SGHNT, CDR2 YYREEE (reference sequence). V was pared by 0 bases and J by 4 bases, with 11 bases between. The CDR3 loop spans 15 amino acids. CDR3 protein: CASSLEGVPGNTIYF. The CDR3 DNA is TGTGCCAGCAGCTTGGAGGGGGTTCCCGGAAACACCATATATTTT.

The CDR3 sequence: CASSQPALRDSTPFLAKNIQYF. DNA of the CDR3: TGCGCCAGCAGCCAACCCGCCCTCCGGGACTCCACTCCTTTCCTAGCCAAAAACATTCAGTACTTC. The chain carries TRBV4-1 and TRBJ2-4, with TRBD2 as a possible D gene (6 bases). V was shortened by 2 bases and J by 0 bases, with 29 bases between the two germline ends. Germline loops: CDR1 MGHRA, CDR2 YSYEKL. The length of the CDR3 is 22 residues.

The chain links TRBV5-1 to TRBJ1-3, with D possibly matching TRBD1 (6 bases). Looked up from germline, CDR1 is SGHRS and CDR2 is YFSETQ. This CDR3 is built from 14 residues. The V end lost 6 bases, the J end lost 0 bases, and 10 bases lay between the germline ends. In DNA, the CDR3 is TGCGCCAGCAAGGGGGAGCTCTCTGGAAACACCATATATTTT. Translating it yields CASKGELSGNTIYF.

V gene TRBV11-1 combines with J gene TRBJ2-5; D not certain. There are 15 residues in the CDR3. Per the germline V gene, CDR1 is SGHAT and CDR2 is FQDESV (reference sequence). V lost 1 base to trimming and J lost 5 bases, with 14 bases between them. The CDR3 DNA follows: TGTGCCAGCAGCTTAGTTTTGGAACCGATGGAGACCCAGTACTTC. Its translation: CASSLVLEPMETQYF.

V usage is TRBV7-6 and J usage is TRBJ1-3; D call uncertain. This CDR3 has 16 amino acids. Germline loops: CDR1 SGHVS, CDR2 FNYEAQ. V lost 2 bases and J 0 bases, leaving 11 bases between the germline ends. In DNA, the CDR3 is TGTGCCAGCAGCTTAAACCTGCAGGCCTCTGGAAACACCATATATTTT. As protein: CASSLNLQASGNTIYF.

This clone was seen just once. The chain couples TRBV12-3 or TRBV12-4 to TRBJ1-2; D is possibly TRBD1 (6 bases). V gave up 6 bases and J gave up 8 bases, with 16 bases separating them. This CDR3 is 13 amino acids long. The CDR3 here is CASSQGGERGYTF. CDR3 in DNA: TGTGCCAGCAGCCAAGGGGGGGAGAGGGGCTACACCTTC.

The chain combines TRBV5-1 with TRBJ1-4, with TRBD1 as a possible D gene (5 bases). This CDR3 has 14 residues. Germline CDR1 and CDR2: SGHRS and YFSETQ. V lost 5 bases and J lost 3, with 11 bases in between. The DNA for the CDR3 is TGCGCCAGCAGGGCGGGGCCTTCTAATGAAAAACTGTTTTTT. It yields the protein CASRAGPSNEKLFF.

V usage is TRBV5-5 and J usage is TRBJ2-2; D not resolved. The CDR3 covers 16 residues. Germline V CDR1 and CDR2: SGHKS, YYEKEE (reference sequence). V dropped 2 bases and J dropped 4 bases, with 15 bases sitting between them. CDR3 DNA: TGTGCCAGCAGCTTCCGGCTTAGTGGCGCCACCGGGGAGCTGTTTTTT. It codes for CASSFRLSGATGELFF.

CDR3 bases: TGTGCCAGCAGTTACTCGCAGGGACTCTATGGCTACACCTTC. It codes for CASSYSQGLYGYTF. J is TRBJ1-2 and V is TRBV6-5, with a tentative D call TRBD1 (5 bases). V lost 0 bases and J lost 4, with 9 bases in between. CDR3 length equals 14 residues. Per germline, CDR1 MNHEY and CDR2 SVGAGI.

V and J are TRBV9 and TRBJ2-7; 10 nucleotides line up with TRBD1. Germline V gene lookup returns CDR1 SGDLS and CDR2 YYNGEE. The CDR3 length is 14 residues. The V and J ends lost 4 bases and 9 bases, in that order; junction bases with no gene match: 10. In DNA form, the CDR3 reads TGTGCCAGCAGCTCTACGGGACAGGGGAATTGGCAGTACTTC. Protein: CASSSTGQGNWQYF.

As DNA, the CDR3 is TGTGCCAGCAGCGGACAGGCAAAAGGGTCCTACGAGCAGTACTTC. It is translated as CASSGQAKGSYEQYF. This sequence joins TRBV6-5 and TRBJ2-7; 7 bases line up with TRBD1. The CDR3 consists of 15 residues. The J segment lost 1 base and the V segment lost 6 bases, leaving 9 bases of the junction unmatched. Germline-derived CDR1 and CDR2 are MNHEY and SVGAGI.

J is TRBJ2-1 and V is TRBV3-1 (or the pseudogene TRBV3-2), with 10 positions matching TRBD1. The V and J ends lost 3 bases and 4 bases, in that order; junction bases with no gene match: 3. The CDR3 length is 15 residues. The germline gives CDR1 LGHDT, CDR2 YNNKEL (reference sequence). As DNA, the CDR3 is TGTGCCAGCAGCCAGGGACAGGGGCCTTACAATGAGCAGTTCTTC. Translated: CASSQGQGPYNEQFF.

The chain is built from TRBV10-3 and TRBJ2-5; possibly TRBD2 for D (6 bases). With 5 bases removed from V and 5 bases from J, the gap between germline ends came to 18 bases. Germline V gene lookup returns CDR1 ENHRY and CDR2 SYGVKD. CDR3 size: 15 residues. CDR3 coding DNA: TGTGCCATCAGTAACCCGGGCCAACTAGCCGAGACCCAGTACTTC. It codes for CAISNPGQLAETQYF.

The chain uses TRBV21-1 and TRBJ1-3; no check of the table's D call, TRBD1, against the DNA was made. TRBV21-1 is designated a pseudogene. This CDR3 spans 17 amino acids. CDR3: CASSKLTGTDSGNTIYF. The CDR3 DNA is TGTGCCAGCAGCAAGTTGACAGGGACTGACTCTGGAAACACCATATATTTT.

The chain has TRBV5-1 and TRBJ2-6; unclear D gene. CDR1 is SGHRS, CDR2 YFSETQ, per germline. Trimming took off 5 bases at V and 1 base at J, with 4 bases between the two ends. The CDR3 runs to 13 residues. CDR3 protein: CASRGSGANVLTF. The CDR3, as DNA: TGCGCCAGCAGGGGGTCTGGGGCCAACGTCCTGACTTTC.

This chain connects TRBV7-9 to TRBJ2-1; the D is unclear. Trimming cost V 0 bases and J 0 bases, with 9 bases left between them. The CDR3 length is 16 residues. The germline gives CDR1 SEHNR, CDR2 FQNEAQ (reference sequence). CDR3 amino acids: CASSLAGTSSYNEQFF. The CDR3 nucleotides read TGTGCCAGCAGCTTAGCAGGCACGAGCTCCTACAATGAGCAGTTCTTC.

The chain couples TRBV30 to TRBJ1-1, with 7 bases fitting TRBD1. This CDR3 is 13 amino acids long. The V gene's germline CDR1 is GTSNPN and CDR2 SVGIG (reference sequence). V lost 5 bases to trimming and J lost 1 base; unmatched junction nucleotides: 4. CDR3 loop: CAWSGQQNTEAFF. The DNA for the CDR3 is TGTGCCTGGTCGGGACAGCAGAACACTGAAGCTTTCTTT.

The chain links TRBV5-4 to TRBJ1-3, with 10 bases fitting TRBD1. J gave up 7 bases and V 0 bases, and 4 bases lay outside the gene matches. The CDR3 consists of 15 residues. Germline V gives CDR1 SGHNT, CDR2 YYREEE (reference sequence). CDR3 protein: CASSLAPDRGNTIYF. The CDR3 DNA follows: TGTGCCAGCAGCTTGGCCCCGGACAGGGGGAACACCATATATTTT.

The rearrangement links TRBV19 to TRBJ2-2, with 7 bases matching TRBD2. Germline CDR1 reads LNHDA; CDR2 reads SQIVND (reference sequence). The CDR3 totals 15 residues. The J segment lost 5 bases and the V segment lost 6 bases, leaving 9 bases of the junction unmatched. The CDR3 DNA reads TGTGCCAGTAGATTTGGACCGCGGGGGACCGGGGAGCTGTTTTTT. Amino acids: CASRFGPRGTGELFF.

This rearrangement joins TRBV29-1 to TRBJ2-3; D is possibly TRBD1 (5 bases). V shed 6 bases and J shed 5 bases, with 15 bases lying between them. This CDR3 is 13 amino acids long. Germline V CDR1 and CDR2: SQVTM, ANQGSEA. The CDR3 sequence is CSVVLSQGDTQYF. The CDR3 DNA reads as TGCAGCGTCGTACTGTCCCAGGGAGATACGCAGTATTTT.

As concerns this clone: This specimen includes other DNA sequences encoding the same CDR3. This rearrangement joins TRBV5-1 to TRBJ1-4; unclear D gene. Per the germline V gene, CDR1 is SGHRS and CDR2 is YFSETQ. The ends were cut back, 0 bases at V and 3 bases at J, with 3 bases in the middle. The CDR3 is made up of 13 amino acids. The CDR3 is CASSLVPNEKLFF. The CDR3 DNA is TGCGCCAGCAGCTTGGTCCCTAATGAAAAACTGTTTTTT.

The V and J genes are TRBV25-1 and TRBJ1-6; D might be TRBD1 (6 bases). The ends were cut back, 0 bases at V and 8 bases at J, with 14 bases in the middle. This CDR3 spans 16 amino acids. Looked up from germline, CDR1 is MGHDK and CDR2 is SYGVNS. CDR3 coding DNA: TGTGCCAGCAGTGAATATGGCCCCAAGGGGGATTCACCCCTCCACTTT. The encoded protein is CASSEYGPKGDSPLHF.

This chain links TRBV5-4 with TRBJ1-6; no reliable D call. The CDR3 contains 17 residues. Deletions cut 7 bases from V and 0 bases from J, with 17 bases between. CDR1 and CDR2 (germline): SGHNT, YYREEE (reference sequence). The CDR3 sequence: CASSHERPVSYNSPLHF. CDR3 DNA sequence: TGTGCCAGCTCTCATGAGCGGCCGGTCTCCTATAATTCACCCCTCCACTTT.

The genes are TRBV6-2 or TRBV6-3 and TRBJ2-7, with a tentative D call TRBD1 (5 bases). This CDR3 contains 14 residues. Germline CDR1 reads MNHEY; CDR2 reads SVGEGT. V gave up 2 bases and J gave up 4 bases, with 12 bases separating them. CDR3 DNA: TGTGCCAGCAGTTACAGTCCAGGGCTTTACGAGCAGTACTTC. Translated, it gives CASSYSPGLYEQYF.

This chain joins TRBV19 and TRBJ1-3; D uncertain. This CDR3 is 14 amino acids long. V lost 4 bases, J lost 0 bases, and 7 bases lay in between. Germline V gene sequence: CDR1 LNHDA, CDR2 SQIVND (reference sequence). This CDR3 is CASSKTNSGNTIYF. CDR3 nucleotide sequence: TGTGCCAGTAGTAAGACTAACTCTGGAAACACCATATATTTT.

This clone was counted ten times or more. The gene calls are TRBV5-1 and TRBJ1-4; a possible D gene is TRBD1 (5 bases). Germline assignment: CDR1 SGHRS and CDR2 YFSETQ. V was trimmed by 3 bases and J by 0 bases, leaving 9 bases between them. The CDR3 has 15 amino acids. The CDR3 region has the DNA TGCGCCAGCAGCTCCCAGGGAGCAACTAATGAAAAACTGTTTTTT. Protein product: CASSSQGATNEKLFF.

This clone was observed a single time. The chain joins TRBV5-6 to TRBJ2-7, with TRBD2 as a possible D gene (7 bases). This CDR3 is 15 amino acids long. Trimming took 4 bases from V and 2 from J, leaving 16 bases between them. Per germline, CDR1 SGHDT and CDR2 YYEEEE. The CDR3 region is CASSILGGGAYEQYF. CDR3 DNA: TGTGCCAGCAGCATCTTGGGGGGGGGCGCCTACGAGCAGTACTTC.

The V and J genes are TRBV7-8 and TRBJ2-5, with 15 bases matching TRBD2. The length of the CDR3 is 16 residues. The V and J ends lost 5 bases and 5 bases, in that order; junction bases with no gene match: 6. Germline V gene sequence: CDR1 SGHVS, CDR2 FQNEAQ. This CDR3 is CASSPAGLAGGETQYF. The DNA of the CDR3 is TGTGCCAGCAGCCCGGCGGGACTAGCGGGGGGCGAGACCCAGTACTTC. The whole variable domain, remainder taken from reference TRBV7-8 and TRBJ2-5, is GAGVSQSPRYKVAKRGQDVALRCDPISGHVSLFWYQQALGQGPEFLTYFQNEAQLDKSGLPSDRFFAERPEGSVSTLKIQRTQQEDSAVYLCASSPAGLAGGETQYFGPGTRLLVL.

This chain connects TRBV4-1 to TRBJ1-4; maybe TRBD1 (6 bases). The CDR3 runs 19 residues. Germline lookup yields CDR1 MGHRA and CDR2 YSYEKL. The V and J ends lost 3 bases and 1 base respectively, with 21 bases between them. The CDR3 is CASSHPQGRGRITNEKLFF. The DNA for the CDR3 is TGCGCCAGCAGCCACCCCCAGGGCAGGGGACGGATAACTAATGAAAAACTGTTTTTT.

The gene calls are TRBV4-1 and TRBJ1-6; maybe TRBD1 (5 bases). This CDR3 is 17 amino acids long. Germline V CDR1 and CDR2: MGHRA, YSYEKL. The ends were cut back, 1 base at V and 3 bases at J, with 13 bases in the middle. This CDR3 is CASSQGGMAIYNSPLHF. In DNA, the CDR3 is TGCGCCAGCAGCCAAGGGGGGATGGCGATCTATAATTCACCCCTCCACTTT.

The chain carries TRBV19 and TRBJ2-3; 9 positions agree with TRBD2. CDR1 and CDR2 (germline): LNHDA, SQIVND (reference sequence). Trimming took 9 bases from V and 1 from J; bases not matched to a gene: 2. The CDR3 runs to 13 residues. The CDR3 region has the DNA TGTGCCAGCAGACTAGCGGGCACAGATACGCAGTATTTT. Amino acids: CASRLAGTDTQYF.